The rows below give T cell receptor beta chains drawn from one sample of a study of cytomegalovirus exposure and HLA in healthy donors. Data came from immunoSEQ multiplex PCR; TCRdb stores just in-frame clones and leaves some out. Found here are 120,000 to 150,000 clones, 70% to 80% of them singletons; the top ten hold approximately 10%. Sequenced input: PBMCs. The source of these receptors is a woman aged 50 to 60 in good health and CMV-seropositive. Both conserved end residues are part of each CDR3. A D gene is named only where the DNA matches it firmly. Clone size is stated in some rows and not others, as once, few, many or a class when expanded.

>TRBV7-6|TRBJ1-1|few|.
CASRATGGNTEAFF
TGTGCCAGCAGAGCGACAGGTGGGAACACTGAAGCTTTCTTT
>TRBV27|TRBJ1-1|.|.
CASSTWGGTEAFF
TGTGCCAGCAGTACTTGGGGGGGCACTGAAGCTTTCTTT
>TRBV7-9|TRBJ1-2|.|.
CASSLESAFSRGYTF
TGTGCCAGCAGCTTAGAGTCGGCGTTCTCTAGGGGCTACACCTTC
>TRBV10-3|TRBJ2-3|.|TRBD1
CATLPGQGTDTQYF
TGTGCCACACTCCCGGGACAGGGCACAGATACGCAGTATTTT
>TRBV19|TRBJ2-5|.|TRBD1
CASSPRTGEQETQYF
TGTGCCAGTAGTCCACGGACAGGGGAACAAGAGACCCAGTACTTC
>TRBV7-9|TRBJ1-3|few|.
CASSLGNTIYF
TGTGCCAGCAGCCTTGGAAACACCATATATTTT
>TRBV28|TRBJ2-2|once|.
CASKRGGTGELFF
TGTGCCAGCAAAAGAGGGGGCACCGGGGAGCTGTTTTTT
>TRBV2|TRBJ2-5|.|.
CASSQGRGETQYF
TGTGCCAGCTCCCAGGGGAGGGGTGAGACCCAGTACTTC
>TRBV2|TRBJ1-2|few|.
CASSRSRGDYGYTF
TGTGCCAGCAGTCGATCCAGGGGTGACTATGGCTACACCTTC
>TRBV13|TRBJ1-1|once|.
CASSLVPSRAFF
TGTGCCAGCAGCTTAGTTCCCTCTCGGGCTTTCTTT
>TRBV10-3|TRBJ2-5|.|TRBD1
CAISDTGQGAGETQYF
TGTGCCATCAGTGATACCGGACAGGGGGCGGGGGAGACCCAGTACTTC
>TRBV6-6|TRBJ1-2|once|.
CASSYTRARATYGYTF
TGTGCCAGCAGTTACACACGCGCCAGGGCCACATATGGCTACACCTTC
>TRBV6-6|TRBJ1-5|.|TRBD1
CASSYAYKGASQPQHF
TGTGCCAGCAGTTACGCCTACAAGGGGGCAAGTCAGCCCCAGCATTTT
>TRBV29-1|TRBJ2-3|.|TRBD1
CSVDGTGATDTQYF
TGCAGCGTTGACGGGACAGGCGCCACAGATACGCAGTATTTT
>TRBV18|TRBJ1-5|.|.
CASSPANRGISNQPQHF
TGTGCCAGCTCACCAGCGAACCGGGGGATCAGCAATCAGCCCCAGCATTTT
>TRBV7-3|TRBJ1-2|.|TRBD1
CASSPRGQGIYGYTF
TGTGCCAGCAGCCCTAGGGGACAGGGAATCTATGGCTACACCTTC
>TRBV23-1|TRBJ2-6|.|TRBD1
CASSQGDRGLLTGANVLTF
TGCGCCAGCAGTCAAGGGGACAGGGGTTTATTAACTGGGGCCAACGTCCTGACTTTC
>TRBV28|TRBJ1-5|.|.
CASSLGSFGRSQPQHF
TGTGCCAGCAGTTTAGGTTCCTTCGGAAGGAGTCAGCCCCAGCATTTT
>TRBV7-8|TRBJ2-5|.|.
CASSLGPRVETQYF
TGTGCCAGCAGCTTAGGGCCCAGGGTCGAGACCCAGTACTTC
>TRBV28|TRBJ2-3|.|.
CASSSPTDTQYF
TGTGCCAGCAGTTCCCCAACAGATACGCAGTATTTT
>TRBV19|TRBJ2-5|.|TRBD2
CASSTRSGTSGGIVETQYF
TGTGCCAGTAGTACAAGATCCGGGACTAGCGGGGGGATTGTAGAGACCCAGTACTTC
>TRBV7-3|TRBJ2-2|.|.
CASSLTSGTGNLPGGTGELFF
TGTGCCAGCAGCTTAACGTCGGGGACAGGAAATCTACCGGGGGGAACCGGGGAGCTGTTTTTT
>TRBV5-8|TRBJ1-1|.|.
CASSQGRLGGTEAFF
TGTGCCAGCAGCCAAGGCCGATTAGGGGGCACTGAAGCTTTCTTT
>TRBV5-4|TRBJ2-2|.|.
CASSLANLQAALNTGELFF
TGTGCCAGCAGCTTGGCTAATCTCCAAGCGGCGCTGAACACCGGGGAGCTGTTTTTT
>TRBV9|TRBJ1-5|.|.
CASSVGGGGQPQHF
TGTGCCAGCAGCGTAGGGGGGGGCGGGCAGCCCCAGCATTTT
>TRBV4-1|TRBJ2-2|.|.
CASSQGRQTNTGELFF
TGCGCCAGCAGCCAAGGACGACAGACGAACACCGGGGAGCTGTTTTTT
>TRBV15|TRBJ1-1|.|.
CATSRGPLEAFF
TGTGCCACCAGCAGAGGCCCACTTGAAGCTTTCTTT
>TRBV11-2|TRBJ2-1|.|.
CASSLEWGGQFF
TGTGCCAGCAGCTTAGAGTGGGGAGGGCAGTTCTTC
>TRBV7-2|TRBJ2-7|.|.
CASSPLGLGLREQYF
TGTGCCAGCAGCCCGCTCGGACTCGGGTTGAGGGAGCAGTACTTC
>TRBV4-1|TRBJ2-7|once|.
CASSQAPPRGSYYEQYF
TGCGCCAGCAGCCAAGCTCCCCCCCGGGGGAGCTATTACGAGCAGTACTTC
>TRBV7-2|TRBJ1-3|.|.
CASSYGDSGPGNTIYF
TGTGCCAGCAGCTACGGGGACTCGGGACCTGGAAACACCATATATTTT
>TRBV19|TRBJ1-2|.|TRBD1
CASSPQTGVRWGYTF
TGTGCCAGTAGTCCCCAGACAGGGGTTCGTTGGGGCTACACCTTC
>TRBV5-1|TRBJ2-2|.|TRBD1
CASSRYSGTATGELFF
TGCGCCAGCAGCCGATATTCCGGGACAGCCACCGGGGAGCTGTTTTTT
>TRBV5-1|TRBJ2-1|.|TRBD2
CASAPILAGGLNEQFF
TGCGCCAGCGCTCCCATTTTAGCGGGGGGGCTCAATGAGCAGTTCTTC
>TRBV7-9|TRBJ1-5|once|TRBD1
CASSSARDREGQPQHF
TGTGCCAGCAGCTCAGCTCGGGACAGGGAGGGTCAGCCCCAGCATTTT
>TRBV5-8|TRBJ2-7|.|.
CASIRTGSSYEQYF
TGTGCCAGCATCCGTACAGGGTCGTCCTACGAGCAGTACTTC
>TRBV27|TRBJ1-4|.|.
CASSFGDNMEKLFF
TGTGCCAGCAGTTTTGGGGACAACATGGAAAAACTGTTTTTT
>TRBV6-1|TRBJ2-7|few|TRBD1
CASSERGPLSYEQYF
TGTGCCAGCAGTGAAAGGGGGCCCCTCTCCTACGAGCAGTACTTC
>TRBV6-6|TRBJ1-6|.|.
CASSYVPGRRNSPLHF
TGTGCCAGCAGTTACGTGCCAGGGCGCCGTAATTCACCCCTCCACTTT
>TRBV7-9|TRBJ1-1|few|TRBD1
CASSPTRTGLNTEAFF
TGTGCCAGCAGCCCCACTAGGACAGGTCTGAACACTGAAGCTTTCTTT
>TRBV4-1|TRBJ2-7|.|.
CASSQGLRGYEQYF
TGCGCCAGCAGCCAAGGCTTGCGGGGTTACGAGCAGTACTTC
>TRBV7-2|TRBJ2-2|.|.
CASSFGGMELFF
TGTGCCAGCAGCTTCGGGGGAATGGAGCTGTTTTTT
>TRBV12-5|TRBJ2-5|.|TRBD1
CASALGTGPGVETQYF
TGTGCTAGTGCTCTCGGGACAGGTCCTGGGGTGGAGACCCAGTACTTC
>TRBV5-4|TRBJ2-6|once|.
CASSSPGANVLTF
TGTGCCAGCAGCTCTCCCGGGGCCAACGTCCTGACTTTC
>TRBV6-1|TRBJ1-1|.|TRBD1
CASPGQGAVTEAFF
TGTGCCAGCCCAGGACAGGGGGCAGTCACTGAAGCTTTCTTT
>TRBV15|TRBJ2-2|once|TRBD2
CATSRSGGALGVGELFF
TGTGCCACCAGCCGTTCCGGGGGGGCTTTAGGGGTTGGGGAGCTGTTTTTT
>TRBV6-5|TRBJ2-7|.|.
CAVGEGAYEQYF
TGTGCCGTAGGGGAGGGGGCCTACGAGCAGTACTTC
>TRBV11-2|TRBJ1-1|few|.
CASSLALANSEAFF
TGTGCCAGCAGCTTAGCACTAGCGAACTCTGAAGCTTTCTTT
>TRBV4-1|TRBJ1-4|.|.
CASSQGQGIEKLFF
TGCGCCAGCAGCCAAGGGCAGGGAATCGAAAAACTGTTTTTT